The entry below describes one T cell receptor (beta chain). In germline, CDR1 is SQVTM, CDR2 ANQGSEA. V was trimmed by 4 bases and J by 4 bases, leaving 10 bases between them. The CDR3 has 13 amino acids. The data were obtained in a study of shared clonotypes between healthy human individuals. Study details: Every donor yielded three CD4 naive, three CD4 memory, two CD8 naive and one CD8 memory plate.

As handled by the study authors: ImmunoSEQ supplied junction-only sequences lacking quality scores, so filtering was different. TCRdb's copy holds only in-frame clones and misses some; the assay was immunoSEQ multiplex PCR. V and J calls and clone size are as listed in that table; D and trimming were resolved from the DNA. Of approximately 1.5 million clones listed, about 98% are singletons. The J gene is TRBJ1-4, the V gene TRBV29-1; D is ambiguous. Sequencing used naive CD4+ T cells sorted from blood. Subset defined: CD45RA+ positively selected. The source is a man aged 25-40 years in good health. CDR3 nucleotides: TGCAGCGTTGGCCTCACACATAATGAAAAACTGTTTTTT. Amino acid sequence: CSVGLTHNEKLFF.